The 22 T cell receptor beta chains in this list originate from one sample, sequenced in a study of shared clonotypes between healthy human individuals. Produced via immunoSEQ multiplex PCR; TCRdb's table is partial and in-frame only. The repertoire consists of millions of clones, with 85% to 95% occurring once and the leading ten covering 0.13%. Material for sequencing was naive CD4+ T cells sorted from blood. Subset meaning: CD45RA+ positively selected. Receptor source: a man younger than 35 in good health.

V gene TRBV19 combines with J gene TRBJ1-2, with D unresolved. V shed 3 bases and J shed 3 bases, with 8 bases lying between them. Germline CDR1 is LNHDA and CDR2 is SQIVND (reference sequence). The CDR3 spans 13 residues. The CDR3 nucleotides read TGTGCCAGTAGTATGAGAGGCTACTATGGCTACACCTTC. It encodes CASSMRGYYGYTF.

This clone was counted between two and nine times. This chain links TRBV30 with TRBJ2-3; weak D call: TRBD2 (6 bases). Deletions cut 4 bases from V and 0 bases from J, with 14 bases between. The CDR3 is made up of 15 amino acids. The germline V gene encodes CDR1 GTSNPN and CDR2 SVGIG (reference sequence). DNA of the CDR3: TGTGCCTGGACAGGAGTTGCGGGGAGCACAGATACGCAGTATTTT. Protein sequence: CAWTGVAGSTDTQYF.

This chain connects TRBV7-9 to TRBJ1-6; 9 positions match TRBD1. V was clipped by 5 bases and J by 14 bases; unmatched bases: 16. The V gene's germline CDR1 is SEHNR and CDR2 FQNEAQ (reference sequence). CDR3 length: 16 residues. CDR3 amino acids: CASSLQGQGGPFTLHF. The CDR3, as DNA: TGTGCCAGCAGCCTCCAGGGACAGGGTGGGCCCTTTACCCTCCACTTT.

The gene calls are TRBV2 and TRBJ2-7; a weak D match, TRBD1 (6 bases). Germline CDR1 is SNHLY and CDR2 is FYNNEI. Trimming took off 2 bases at V and 4 bases at J, with 15 bases between the two ends. The CDR3 has 15 residues. The CDR3 DNA follows: TGTGCCAGCAGTGAAAGTGGCAGGGGAAGATACGAGCAGTACTTC. Amino acids: CASSESGRGRYEQYF. The full variable domain, rest sourced from reference TRBV2 and TRBJ2-7, is EPEVTQTPSHQVTQMGQEVILRCVPISNHLYFYWYRQILGQKVEFLVSFYNNEISEKSEIFDDQFSVERPDGSNFTLKIRSTKLEDSAMYFCASSESGRGRYEQYFGPGTRLTVT.

The CDR3 DNA reads TGTGCCAGCAGCTTAGGACGGGAGGGGGATACGCAGTATTTT. It is translated as CASSLGREGDTQYF. V usage is TRBV7-8 and J usage is TRBJ2-3; the match to TRBD2 covers 8 bases. J was trimmed by 6 bases and V by 1 base; bases with no gene match: 3. CDR1 and CDR2 (germline): SGHVS, FQNEAQ. The CDR3 length is 14 residues.

Comments on this clone: Just one base apart from a much larger clone, this may be a read error. The J gene is TRBJ1-6, the V gene TRBV7-9, with TRBD1 as a possible D gene (6 bases). This CDR3 has 13 amino acids. Deletions cut 11 bases from V and 9 bases from J, with 17 bases between. Germline V gene sequence: CDR1 SEHNR, CDR2 FQNEAQ (reference sequence). In DNA, the CDR3 is TGTGCCGGCAATGAGGGGGTGGGTTCACCCCTCCACTTT. It translates to CAGNEGVGSPLHF.

The genes are TRBV5-4 and TRBJ1-2, with 7 bases fitting TRBD1. The trim removed 4 bases at V and 8 bases at J, leaving 14 bases unmatched. Germline CDR1 is SGHNT and CDR2 is YYREEE (reference sequence). The CDR3 sequence is 15 residues long. In DNA form, the CDR3 reads TGTGCCAGCAGCCCAACCCGTGAGAGGGGACAGGGCTACACCTTC. It translates to CASSPTRERGQGYTF. Complete variable domain (other parts from reference TRBV5-4 and TRBJ1-2): ETGVTQSPTHLIKTRGQQVTLRCSSQSGHNTVSWYQQALGQGPQFIFQYYREEENGRGNFPPRFSGLQFPNYSSELNVNALELDDSALYLCASSPTRERGQGYTFGSGTRLTVV.

This clone was picked up one time. The chain carries TRBV2 and TRBJ1-3; D uncertain. The CDR3 spans 15 residues. Germline V gene data show CDR1 as SNHLY and CDR2 as FYNNEI. V dropped 2 bases and J dropped 4 bases, with 12 bases sitting between them. Written as DNA, the CDR3 is TGTGCCAGCAGTGAAATGGGGTTGCGGGGAAACACCATATATTTT. Its protein is CASSEMGLRGNTIYF.

The J gene is TRBJ2-5, the V gene TRBV5-4, with a weak D call TRBD1 (6 bases). The germline gives CDR1 SGHNT, CDR2 YYREEE (reference sequence). There are 13 residues in the CDR3. Trimming took 6 bases from V and 2 from J, leaving 11 bases between them. CDR3 loop: CASNADRQETQYF. Written as DNA, the CDR3 is TGTGCCAGCAACGCGGACAGACAAGAGACCCAGTACTTC. The variable domain in full, completed from reference TRBV5-4 and TRBJ2-5, reads ETGVTQSPTHLIKTRGQQVTLRCSSQSGHNTVSWYQQALGQGPQFIFQYYREEENGRGNFPPRFSGLQFPNYSSELNVNALELDDSALYLCASNADRQETQYFGPGTRLLVL.

The J gene is TRBJ2-7, the V gene TRBV5-1, with TRBD2 matching 9 bases. Germline-derived CDR1 and CDR2 are SGHRS and YFSETQ. Trimming took 1 base from V and 3 from J; bases not matched to a gene: 5. The length of the CDR3 is 15 residues. CDR3 amino acids: CASSLLAGSYYEQYF. For the CDR3, the DNA is TGCGCCAGCAGCTTGCTAGCGGGATCATACTACGAGCAGTACTTC.

A word on this clone: Other DNA sequences from this sample encode an identical CDR3 as well. The chain couples TRBV6-1 to TRBJ2-7; the D call may be TRBD1 or TRBD2 (6 bases each). Trimming removed 1 base at V and 3 bases at J, with 10 bases between. This CDR3 contains 14 residues. Germline CDR1 MNHNS, CDR2 SASEGT. CDR3 DNA sequence: TGTGCCAGCAGTGAAGGCCGGGGGCACTACGAGCAGTACTTC. It encodes CASSEGRGHYEQYF.

This clone was detected once. The rearrangement links TRBV5-1 to TRBJ2-2; unclear D gene. The CDR3 is made up of 14 amino acids. The germline V gene encodes CDR1 SGHRS and CDR2 YFSETQ. V dropped 2 bases and J dropped 4 bases, with 9 bases sitting between them. DNA of the CDR3: TGCGCCAGCAGCTTTTCTGGAGTCACCGGGGAGCTGTTTTTT. Protein product: CASSFSGVTGELFF.

V is TRBV5-5 and J is TRBJ1-1; 8 bases are a match to TRBD1. The germline CDR1 and CDR2 sequences are SGHKS and YYEKEE (reference sequence). The V gene end was trimmed by 4 bases and the J gene end by 8 bases; junction bases not matched to a gene: 4. CDR3 length equals 12 residues. This CDR3 is CASSPRTGEAFF. Here the CDR3 DNA reads TGTGCCAGCAGCCCGAGGACAGGGGAAGCTTTCTTT.

The V call is TRBV4-2, the J call TRBJ2-1; TRBD2 matches 10 bases. V lost 3 bases and J lost 6; bases outside the gene matches: 14. The germline gives CDR1 LGHNA, CDR2 YNFKEQ. This CDR3 has 18 amino acids. The CDR3 region has the DNA TGTGCCAGCAGCCATGGAACTAGCGGGAACCCTAAGGGCAATGAGCAGTTCTTC. Translating gives CASSHGTSGNPKGNEQFF.

This sequence joins TRBV12-1 and TRBJ2-3; the table calls TRBD2, which could not be checked here. TRBV12-1 is a recognized pseudogene. The CDR3 is 15 amino acids. DNA for the CDR3: TGTGCCAGCATCCCCGGACTAGCGGTCACAGATACGCAGTATTTT. It specifies CASIPGLAVTDTQYF.

The chain joins TRBV5-6 to TRBJ2-1, with D perhaps TRBD2 (6 bases). V dropped 3 bases and J dropped 0 bases, with 13 bases sitting between them. This CDR3 comprises 16 residues. In germline, CDR1 is SGHDT, CDR2 YYEEEE. The CDR3, as DNA: TGTGCCAGCAGCTACCGGGAGAAGAGCTCCTACAATGAGCAGTTCTTC. Translating it yields CASSYREKSSYNEQFF. Together with reference TRBV5-6 and TRBJ2-1, the CDR3 gives the full variable domain: DAGVTQSPTHLIKTRGQQVTLRCSPKSGHDTVSWYQQALGQGPQFIFQYYEEEERQRGNFPDRFSGHQFPNYSSELNVNALLLGDSALYLCASSYREKSSYNEQFFGPGTRLTVL.

The chain combines TRBV6-5 with TRBJ1-6, with no clear D. The CDR3 totals 14 residues. The germline CDR1 and CDR2 sequences are MNHEY and SVGAGI. Trimming pared 8 bases from V and 2 bases from J, leaving 10 bases between. The DNA for the CDR3 is TGTGCCAGCGGTACCGGGACCTATAATTCACCCCTCCACTTT. Protein product: CASGTGTYNSPLHF.

The table lists this clone with a count of one. The chain uses TRBV20-1 and TRBJ2-1; D call uncertain. The CDR3 spans 11 residues. V lost 5 bases and J lost 4, with 6 bases in between. Germline V gene sequence: CDR1 DFQATT, CDR2 SNEGSKA (reference sequence). The CDR3 DNA reads as TGCAGTGCTCCCCGGTACAATGAGCAGTTCTTC. Translation gives CSAPRYNEQFF.

This chain links TRBV29-1 with TRBJ1-1; D call uncertain. Germline V gives CDR1 SQVTM, CDR2 ANQGSEA. This CDR3 contains 14 residues. Trimming removed 4 bases at V and 1 base at J, with 13 bases between. The CDR3 DNA reads as TGCAGCGTTGCTTTGGGATTCGGGAACACTGAAGCTTTCTTT. This gives the protein CSVALGFGNTEAFF.

As DNA, the CDR3 is TGTGCCAGCAGTGAAGTTGGCGGATCCTACGAGCAGTACTTC. Residues: CASSEVGGSYEQYF. This chain links TRBV2 with TRBJ2-7; D gene uncertain. Trimming pared 1 base from V and 1 base from J, leaving 8 bases between. The CDR3 runs 14 residues. Germline V CDR1 and CDR2: SNHLY, FYNNEI. The variable domain in full, completed from reference TRBV2 and TRBJ2-7, reads EPEVTQTPSHQVTQMGQEVILRCVPISNHLYFYWYRQILGQKVEFLVSFYNNEISEKSEIFDDQFSVERPDGSNFTLKIRSTKLEDSAMYFCASSEVGGSYEQYFGPGTRLTVT.

The J gene is TRBJ2-2, the V gene TRBV5-1, with TRBD1 as a possible D gene (6 bases). The CDR3 contains 13 residues. Per germline, CDR1 SGHRS and CDR2 YFSETQ. V was cut by 7 bases and J by 4 bases, with 11 bases left in between. The CDR3 DNA is TGCGCCAGCGCGGAAGGGGGCACCGGGGAGCTGTTTTTT. As protein: CASAEGGTGELFF.

The chain is built from TRBV6-6 and TRBJ1-5, with D possibly TRBD1 on 5 matching bases. With 1 base removed from V and 7 bases from J, the gap between germline ends came to 14 bases. CDR3 size: 15 residues. CDR1 is MNHNY, CDR2 SVGAGI, per germline (reference sequence). CDR3 in amino acids: CASSYYRDLKQPQHF. CDR3 DNA: TGTGCCAGCAGTTACTACCGGGACCTTAAGCAGCCCCAGCATTTT.